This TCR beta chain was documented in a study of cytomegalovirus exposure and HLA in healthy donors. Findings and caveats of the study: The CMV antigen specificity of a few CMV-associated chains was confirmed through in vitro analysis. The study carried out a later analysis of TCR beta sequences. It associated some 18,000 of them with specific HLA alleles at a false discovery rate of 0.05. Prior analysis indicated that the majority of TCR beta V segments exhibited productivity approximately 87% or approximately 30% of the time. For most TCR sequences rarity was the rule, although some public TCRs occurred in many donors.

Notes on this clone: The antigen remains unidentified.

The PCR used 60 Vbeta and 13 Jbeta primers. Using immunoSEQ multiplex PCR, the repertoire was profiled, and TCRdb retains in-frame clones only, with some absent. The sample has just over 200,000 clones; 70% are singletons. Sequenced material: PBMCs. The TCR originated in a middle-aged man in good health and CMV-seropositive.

In DNA form, the CDR3 reads TGTGCCAGCAGTTACGACAGGGATTATAATTCACCCCTCCACTTT. This gives the protein CASSYDRDYNSPLHF. The V call is TRBV6-5, the J call TRBJ1-6; TRBD1 aligns across 7 bases. J gave up 4 bases and V 2 bases, and 2 bases lay outside the gene matches. In germline, CDR1 is MNHEY, CDR2 SVGAGI. This CDR3 has 15 residues.